This T cell receptor beta chain was identified during a study of graft-versus-host responses after intestinal transplantation. Findings of the study overall: GvH clones were found in recipient marrow; some appeared first in ileum or blood.

Germline V gene data show CDR1 as MGHRA and CDR2 as YSYEKL. Trimming at V came to 1 base and at J to 5 bases, leaving 7 bases not matched to a gene. The CDR3 spans 16 residues. Remarks on this clone: What it binds is unknown.

Only in-frame clones appear in the TCRdb table, and some are missing; sequencing was by immunoSEQ multiplex PCR. The table lists over 100,000 clones, around nine tenths of them singletons. The source is a human donor who was the organ donor for an intestinal transplant. The specimen was unstimulated CD4+ T cells sorted from spleen or lymph node cells, collected before transplant. The rearrangement joins TRBV4-1 to TRBJ2-5, with 10 bases identical to TRBD2. DNA of the CDR3: TGCGCCAGCAGCCAAGTGCCTGGGACTAGCGTGGAGACCCAGTACTTC. This codes for CASSQVPGTSVETQYF.